This record concerns one T cell receptor beta chain sequence. The target antigen is unknown. Primers included in the PCR were 60 Vbeta and 13 Jbeta primers. Clones were sequenced by immunoSEQ multiplex PCR, and TCRdb holds only the in-frame ones, with some missing. The record lists 40,000 or so clones, of which the ten most abundant hold over 7%. This sample was taken from a study of cytomegalovirus exposure and HLA in healthy donors. Study in general: Previous work identified roughly 120 million unique TCR beta sequences from about 179 million T cells.

CDR1 is MNHNS, CDR2 SASEGT, per germline. The CDR3 extends over 16 amino acids. Trimming cost V 0 bases and J 5 bases, with 16 bases left between them. Study observations and caveats: A later examination showed that TCR association rates differed by HLA locus, with DRB1 most and HLA-C fewest. Reportedly, a later analysis found an Asian-associated ancestry cluster had fewer N-insertions than the roughly 700-donor mean. TCR beta V- and J-gene trimming, according to a later analysis, was linked to a missense DCLRE1C variant.

The chain couples TRBV6-1 to TRBJ2-5; D may be TRBD2 (6 bases). Sequencing used PBMCs. This sequence was found in a male donor in good health and CMV-seronegative. CDR3 residues: CASSEARSGGAETQYF. CDR3 coding DNA: TGTGCCAGCAGTGAAGCGCGAAGCGGCGGGGCGGAGACCCAGTACTTC.